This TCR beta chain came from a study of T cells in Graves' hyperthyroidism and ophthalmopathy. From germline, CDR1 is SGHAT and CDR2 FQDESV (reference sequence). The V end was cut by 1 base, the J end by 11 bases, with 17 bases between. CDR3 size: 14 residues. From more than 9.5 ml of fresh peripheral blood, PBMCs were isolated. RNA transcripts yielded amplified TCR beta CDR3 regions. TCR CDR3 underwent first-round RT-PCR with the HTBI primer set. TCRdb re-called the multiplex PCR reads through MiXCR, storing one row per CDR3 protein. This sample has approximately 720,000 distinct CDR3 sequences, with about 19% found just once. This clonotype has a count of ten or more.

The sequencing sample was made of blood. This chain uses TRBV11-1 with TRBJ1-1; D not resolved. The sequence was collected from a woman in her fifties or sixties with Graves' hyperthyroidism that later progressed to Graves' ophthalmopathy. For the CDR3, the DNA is TGTGCCAGCAGCTTAGTTCCGGGGAGGTCCGAGGCTTTCTTT. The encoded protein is CASSLVPGRSEAFF.